The next 24 T cell receptor beta chains were all read from a single sample in a study of CD8 T cells in ankylosing spondylitis. TCRdb reanalysed the 5' RACE reads using MiXCR and keeps one entry per CDR3 protein. The table has 150,000 to 200,000 distinct CDR3 sequences, about 20% seen once. The sample consisted of blood, either unsorted or a sorted T cell fraction (not recorded which). These receptors were collected from a male donor under 30 with ankylosing spondylitis or in good health (not recorded which).

The genes are TRBV20-1 and TRBJ2-3; D is unclear. V lost 5 bases, J lost 6 bases, and 6 bases lay in between. CDR3 length: 10 residues. Germline CDR1 reads DFQATT; CDR2 reads SNEGSKA (reference sequence). The CDR3 region is CSAPLDTQYF. Written as DNA, the CDR3 is TGCAGTGCTCCCCTGGATACGCAGTATTTT.

In this sample, this clonotype turned up many times. The rearrangement links TRBV5-1 to TRBJ2-2, with D tentatively TRBD2 (6 bases). Trimming shortened V by 0 bases and J by 7 bases, and 16 bases separated the two germline ends. This CDR3 has 16 amino acids. CDR1 is SGHRS, CDR2 YFSETQ, per germline. CDR3 protein: CASSLAGQPGVGELFF. In nucleotides, the CDR3 is TGCGCCAGCAGCTTGGCCGGCCAGCCGGGAGTCGGGGAGCTGTTTTTT.

This clonotype showed up many times. This chain connects TRBV4-2 to TRBJ2-5, with D hard to call. The CDR3 contains 16 residues. Between the trimmed V and J ends, which lost 0 bases and 5 bases, there was a span of 16 bases. Germline values: CDR1 LGHNA, CDR2 YNFKEQ. In DNA, the CDR3 is TGTGCCAGCAGCCAAGATCAACCAGGAGCCTCGGAGACCCAGTACTTC. It yields the protein CASSQDQPGASETQYF.

This clonotype was recorded many times. J is TRBJ2-7 and V is TRBV2; D is uncertain. Trimming took off 8 bases at V and 3 bases at J, with 14 bases between the two ends. The CDR3 has 13 residues. Looked up from germline, CDR1 is SNHLY and CDR2 is FYNNEI. In DNA, the CDR3 is TGTGCCAGCCACCTCTCGAAACACTACGAGCAGTACTTC. It encodes CASHLSKHYEQYF.

This chain connects TRBV23-1 to TRBJ2-7; maybe TRBD2 (5 bases). TRBV23-1 is assigned to the ORF class and has an uncertain function. The CDR3 consists of 11 residues. The ends were cut back, 3 bases at V and 7 bases at J, with 7 bases in the middle. Here the CDR3 DNA reads TGCGCCAGCAGTCATCGAGGGGAGCAGTACTTC. This translates into CASSHRGEQYF.

This clonotype was observed at least ten times. J is TRBJ1-1 and V is TRBV12-3 or TRBV12-4; D not resolved. This CDR3 contains 13 residues. Trimming removed 4 bases from V and 3 bases from J, with 9 bases in between. CDR3 sequence (DNA): TGTGCCAGCAGTTCAGGCTGGGACACTGAAGCTTTCTTT. This gives the protein CASSSGWDTEAFF.

Ten or more counts support this clonotype. The rearrangement uses TRBV4-2 and TRBJ2-2, with TRBD2 identical over 7 bases. This CDR3 comprises 15 residues. Trimming removed 5 bases from V and 0 bases from J; junction bases left unmatched: 3. Germline CDR1 reads LGHNA; CDR2 reads YNFKEQ. The DNA of the CDR3 is TGTGCCAGCAGCGGGGGACTATCGAACACCGGGGAGCTGTTTTTT. It codes for CASSGGLSNTGELFF.

The chain joins TRBV29-1 to TRBJ2-3; 11 nucleotides line up with TRBD2. The junction had 13 bases not matched to a gene; V was cut back by 1 base and J by 7 bases. CDR3 size: 17 residues. Per germline, CDR1 SQVTM and CDR2 ANQGSEA. The CDR3: CSVEVPGTSGPRYTQYF. In nucleotides, the CDR3 is TGCAGCGTTGAAGTCCCCGGGACTAGCGGCCCCAGGTATACGCAGTATTTT.

J is TRBJ2-7 and V is TRBV27, with D uncertain. The CDR3 runs to 11 residues. Germline values: CDR1 MNHEY, CDR2 SMNVEV (reference sequence). Trimming shortened V by 7 bases and J by 5 bases, and 9 bases separated the two germline ends. The CDR3 loop is CASTPCNEQYF. CDR3 nucleotide sequence: TGTGCCAGCACACCATGCAACGAGCAGTACTTC.

CDR3 coding DNA: TGTGCCAGCAGCGTAGCTACTAGGGACAATGAGCAGTTCTTC. This gives the protein CASSVATRDNEQFF. The rearrangement uses TRBV9 and TRBJ2-1; TRBD2 is a possible D gene (5 bases). Trimming stripped 0 bases from V and 5 bases from J, with 9 bases between. This CDR3 region has 14 residues. Germline assignment: CDR1 SGDLS and CDR2 YYNGEE.

The chain is built from TRBV27 and TRBJ2-5; weak D call: TRBD2 (6 bases). V shed 0 bases and J shed 1 base, with 12 bases lying between them. There are 16 residues in the CDR3. Germline assignment: CDR1 MNHEY and CDR2 SMNVEV (reference sequence). CDR3 sequence reads: CASSLSAGLPQETQYF. The DNA of the CDR3 is TGTGCCAGCAGTTTATCGGCGGGGTTACCCCAAGAGACCCAGTACTTC.

This chain links TRBV11-2 with TRBJ2-5; TRBD2 aligns across 10 bases. CDR1 and CDR2 (germline): SGHAT, FQNNGV. V gave up 1 base and J gave up 3 bases; unmatched junction bases: 5. The CDR3 sequence is 16 residues long. The CDR3 coding sequence is TGTGCCAGCAGCTTAGGAGACCTAGCGGGAGAAGAGACCCAGTACTTC. Translation: CASSLGDLAGEETQYF.

This clonotype was found many times. This sequence joins TRBV6-6 and TRBJ2-5; TRBD1 aligns across 12 bases. This CDR3 spans 16 amino acids. V lost 4 bases, J lost 4 bases, and 7 bases stayed unmatched. Germline CDR1 MNHNY, CDR2 SVGAGI (reference sequence). CDR3 region: CASSFGDRGRRETQYF. For the CDR3, the DNA is TGTGCCAGCAGTTTCGGGGACAGGGGGCGAAGAGAGACCCAGTACTTC.

This clonotype was observed many times. The chain combines TRBV14 with TRBJ1-1; D not resolved. This CDR3 is built from 14 residues. Trimming left V 1 base short and J 1 base short, with 7 bases between. Looked up from germline, CDR1 is SGHDN and CDR2 is FVKESK. In nucleotides, the CDR3 is TGTGCCAGCAGCCAAGTGTTAGGGAACACTGAAGCTTTCTTT. Translation: CASSQVLGNTEAFF. The full variable domain, completed using reference TRBV14 and TRBJ1-1, is EAGVTQFPSHSVIEKGQTVTLRCDPISGHDNLYWYRRVMGKEIKFLLHFVKESKQDESGMPNNRFLAERTGGTYSTLKVQPAELEDSGVYFCASSQVLGNTEAFFGQGTRLTVV.

There are many counts of this clonotype. This sequence joins TRBV12-3 or TRBV12-4 and TRBJ2-4, with no clear D. This CDR3 spans 15 amino acids. Trimming removed 4 bases at V and 7 bases at J, with 17 bases between. For the CDR3, the DNA is TGTGCCAGCAGTTATATCGGGTCCGTCCTGAACATTCAGTACTTC. Protein: CASSYIGSVLNIQYF.

This chain links TRBV2 with TRBJ2-1; 10 nucleotides line up with TRBD2. In germline, CDR1 is SNHLY, CDR2 FYNNEI. This CDR3 is 15 amino acids long. V lost 2 bases, J lost 8 bases, and 6 bases stayed unmatched. The CDR3 sequence is CASSERLAGADEQFF. CDR3 bases: TGTGCCAGCAGTGAAAGGCTAGCGGGAGCTGATGAGCAGTTCTTC.

The sample holds many counts of this clonotype. The rearrangement joins TRBV9 to TRBJ2-1, with 9 bases that match TRBD2. Trimming at V came to 3 bases and at J to 7 bases, leaving 11 bases not matched to a gene. The CDR3 has 16 residues. Germline V gene data show CDR1 as SGDLS and CDR2 as YYNGEE. The CDR3 nucleotides read TGTGCCAGCAGCGCCGGATTAGCGGGAGTGGAGAATGAGCAGTTCTTC. This gives the protein CASSAGLAGVENEQFF.

This clonotype was observed a few times. V is TRBV29-1 and J is TRBJ2-2; 8 bases align to TRBD1. Germline values: CDR1 SQVTM, CDR2 ANQGSEA. J gave up 7 bases and V 3 bases, and 4 bases lay outside the gene matches. The CDR3 consists of 13 residues. The CDR3 coding sequence is TGCAGCGTTGAGGGACAGGCAGGCGGGGAGCTGTTTTTT. Translated: CSVEGQAGGELFF.

This clonotype was seen many times. The J gene is TRBJ2-6, the V gene TRBV5-1, with D possibly being TRBD1 (5 bases). The CDR3 consists of 15 residues. Trimming cost V 2 bases and J 2 bases, with 8 bases left between them. Per the germline V gene, CDR1 is SGHRS and CDR2 is YFSETQ. The CDR3 reads CASSFAGTGANVLTF. CDR3 in DNA: TGCGCCAGCAGCTTTGCAGGGACTGGGGCCAACGTCCTGACTTTC. Variable domain in full (rest from reference TRBV5-1 and TRBJ2-6): KAGVTQTPRYLIKTRGQQVTLSCSPISGHRSVSWYQQTPGQGLQFLFEYFSETQRNKGNFPGRFSGRQFSNSRSEMNVSTLELGDSALYLCASSFAGTGANVLTFGAGSRLTVL.

This clonotype was counted many times. The V call is TRBV7-9, the J call TRBJ2-7; D gene uncertain. This CDR3 spans 13 amino acids. Trimming pared 5 bases from V and 3 bases from J, leaving 11 bases between. CDR1 and CDR2 (germline): SEHNR, FQNEAQ (reference sequence). CDR3 bases: TGTGCCAGCAGCCCAGATACTAACTACGAGCAGTACGTC. Residues: CASSPDTNYEQYV.

The table lists this clonotype with many counts. The chain is built from TRBV12-3 or TRBV12-4 and TRBJ2-7, with 7 bases identical to TRBD2. Unmatched junction bases numbered 5, after V lost 3 bases and J lost 3 bases. This CDR3 is built from 14 residues. In DNA form, the CDR3 reads TGTGCCAGCAGTTTGGTAATAGCGGGCTACGAGCAGTACGTC. It translates to CASSLVIAGYEQYV.

This clonotype was observed at least ten times. This chain links TRBV7-2 with TRBJ2-7; D not resolved. The V gene's germline CDR1 is SGHTA and CDR2 FQGNSA. The CDR3 is 15 amino acids. Trimming removed 3 bases from V and 0 bases from J, with 12 bases in between. The CDR3 coding sequence is TGTGCCAGCAGCTTTTCTGTTGGAATCTCCTACGAGCAGTACTTC. This sequence encodes CASSFSVGISYEQYF.

The genes are TRBV12-3 or TRBV12-4 and TRBJ2-1; 11 bases align to TRBD1. J gave up 6 bases and V 3 bases, and 10 bases lay outside the gene matches. There are 17 residues in the CDR3. For the CDR3, the DNA is TGTGCCAGCAGTTTTAAAGTCTTAGGGACAGGGGGCAATGAGCAGTTCTTC. It is translated as CASSFKVLGTGGNEQFF.

This clonotype was counted many times. J is TRBJ2-1 and V is TRBV24-1; TRBD1 matches 9 bases. Germline CDR1 is KGHDR and CDR2 is SFDVKD. V lost 8 bases, J lost 4 bases, and 8 bases stayed unmatched. This CDR3 has 15 amino acids. The CDR3 sequence is CATKGQGLRYNEQFF. Here the CDR3 DNA reads TGTGCCACCAAGGGACAGGGTCTAAGGTACAATGAGCAGTTCTTC.